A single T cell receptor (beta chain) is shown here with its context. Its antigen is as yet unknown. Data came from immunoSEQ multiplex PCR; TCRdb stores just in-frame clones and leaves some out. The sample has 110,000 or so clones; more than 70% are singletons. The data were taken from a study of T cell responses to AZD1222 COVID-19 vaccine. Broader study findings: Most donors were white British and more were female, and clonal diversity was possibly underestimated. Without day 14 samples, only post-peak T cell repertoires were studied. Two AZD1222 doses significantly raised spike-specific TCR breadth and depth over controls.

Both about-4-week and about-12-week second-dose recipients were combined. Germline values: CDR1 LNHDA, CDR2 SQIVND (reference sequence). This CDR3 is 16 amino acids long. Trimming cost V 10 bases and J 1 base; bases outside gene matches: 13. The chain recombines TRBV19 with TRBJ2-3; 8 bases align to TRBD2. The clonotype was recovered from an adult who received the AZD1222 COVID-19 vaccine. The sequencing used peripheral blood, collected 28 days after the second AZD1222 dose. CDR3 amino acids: CATREVAGFGTDTQYF. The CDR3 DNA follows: TGTGCCACTAGGGAAGTAGCGGGGTTCGGCACAGATACGCAGTATTTT.